The 28 T cell receptor beta chains listed next were all sequenced from one sample in a study of CD8+ T cells in alopecia areata. Extraction and reverse transcription of RNA yielded cDNA as the sequencing template. The protocol was immunoSEQ multiplex PCR, while the TCRdb copy is restricted to in-frame clones and leaves out a portion. This sample has about 200,000 clones, with nearly 60% found just once. The treatment here: oral pan-JAK inhibitor, 5-10 mg twice daily. Sequenced here: CD4+ T cells sorted from blood, sampled at week 24, from a patient treated with tofacitinib. These receptors all stem from a human donor with alopecia areata.

V and J are TRBV4-3 and TRBJ1-2; TRBD1 might be the D (6 bases). The length of the CDR3 is 14 residues. V gave up 0 bases and J gave up 4 bases, with 9 bases separating them. Per the germline V gene, CDR1 is LGHNA and CDR2 is YSLEER. The CDR3 nucleotides read TGCGCCAGCAGCCAAGACACAGGGACCTATGGCTACACCTTC. Residues: CASSQDTGTYGYTF.

The gene calls are TRBV4-3 and TRBJ2-1; D gene uncertain. V was cut by 1 base and J by 6 bases, with 7 bases left in between. Germline-derived CDR1 and CDR2 are LGHNA and YSLEER. There are 13 residues in the CDR3. The CDR3 sequence is CASSQGEPNEQFF. The DNA of the CDR3 is TGCGCCAGCAGCCAAGGAGAACCCAATGAGCAGTTCTTC.

This clone has only a few counts. J is TRBJ1-2 and V is TRBV25-1; D remains unclear. The V end was cut by 3 bases, the J end by 7 bases, with 9 bases between. CDR1 and CDR2 from the germline V gene are MGHDK and SYGVNS. This CDR3 has 12 amino acids. CDR3: CASSDQVTGYTF. The CDR3 DNA reads TGTGCCAGCAGTGACCAGGTTACTGGCTACACCTTC.

This clone was detected a few times. The gene calls are TRBV7-7 and TRBJ2-5, with a tentative D call TRBD2 (6 bases). From germline, CDR1 is SSHAT and CDR2 FNYEAQ (reference sequence). The CDR3 covers 15 residues. The V end was cut by 4 bases, the J end by 4 bases, with 16 bases between. CDR3 protein: CASSSTGRRGETQYF. The CDR3 coding sequence is TGTGCCAGCAGCTCGACGGGACGGAGGGGAGAGACCCAGTACTTC.

V and J are TRBV30 and TRBJ1-4; 7 nucleotides match TRBD1. Germline loops: CDR1 GTSNPN, CDR2 SVGIG (reference sequence). This CDR3 is built from 14 residues. The trim removed 5 bases at V and 7 bases at J, leaving 10 bases unmatched. Here the CDR3 DNA reads TGTGCCTGGGACAGGGCGAGGGGTACTGAAAAACTGTTTTTT. Translated: CAWDRARGTEKLFF.

V usage is TRBV4-1 and J usage is TRBJ2-2, with D possibly matching TRBD2 (7 bases). Trimming took 1 base from V and 4 from J, leaving 13 bases between them. This CDR3 region has 16 residues. The V gene's germline CDR1 is MGHRA and CDR2 YSYEKL. This chain's CDR3 is CASSQGGGQPTGELFF. The CDR3 nucleotides are TGCGCCAGCAGCCAAGGCGGGGGACAACCCACCGGGGAGCTGTTTTTT.

V and J are TRBV5-1 and TRBJ2-5; 7 bases agree with TRBD1. From germline, CDR1 is SGHRS and CDR2 YFSETQ. The length of the CDR3 is 15 residues. Trimming at V came to 5 bases and at J to 2 bases, leaving 9 bases not matched to a gene. CDR3 nucleotides: TGCGCCAGCAGTCTCCTCCTGACAGGGCAAGAGACCCAGTACTTC. This codes for CASSLLLTGQETQYF.

The chain couples TRBV28 to TRBJ2-7; D not certain. CDR3 length: 13 residues. V was clipped by 2 bases and J by 1 base, with 6 bases between them. Germline V gives CDR1 MDHEN, CDR2 SYDVKM. The chain's CDR3 is CASSLGQSYEQYF. CDR3 coding DNA: TGTGCCAGCAGTTTAGGCCAGTCCTACGAGCAGTACTTC.

The chain carries TRBV6-1 and TRBJ1-2, with 9 bases matching TRBD1. Germline V gene sequence: CDR1 MNHNS, CDR2 SASEGT. The V gene end was trimmed by 6 bases and the J gene end by 6 bases; junction bases not matched to a gene: 8. The CDR3 length is 14 residues. The CDR3 bases are TGTGCCAGCAGCCACGCCCGGACAGGGGATGGCTACACCTTC. It specifies CASSHARTGDGYTF.

This chain uses TRBV15 with TRBJ1-5; D remains unclear. Germline CDR1 and CDR2: LNHNV and YYDKDF (reference sequence). Deletions cut 0 bases from V and 4 bases from J, with 7 bases between. CDR3 size: 14 residues. The CDR3 reads CATSRDVANQPQHF. Written as DNA, the CDR3 is TGTGCCACCAGCAGAGATGTGGCGAATCAGCCCCAGCATTTT.

The chain joins TRBV7-9 to TRBJ1-4; the D is unclear. CDR3 length: 11 amino acids. The germline V and J ends were trimmed by 4 bases and 14 bases, with 11 bases remaining between them. Germline assignment: CDR1 SEHNR and CDR2 FQNEAQ (reference sequence). CDR3 nucleotides: TGTGCCAGCAGCTCCTACTCCGGGCTGTTTTTT. Its protein product is CASSSYSGLFF.

CDR3 sequence: CASSTGRPGANVLTF. The DNA of the CDR3 is TGTGCCAGTAGTACAGGGCGGCCTGGGGCCAACGTCCTGACTTTC. V gene TRBV19 combines with J gene TRBJ2-6, with D perhaps matching TRBD1 (5 bases). CDR1 LNHDA and CDR2 SQIVND come from the germline V gene (reference sequence). There are 15 residues in the CDR3. Deletions cut 4 bases from V and 2 bases from J, with 9 bases between.

The table lists this clone with a few counts. The chain employs TRBV29-1 and TRBJ2-1; TRBD2 might be the D (5 bases). Germline values: CDR1 SQVTM, CDR2 ANQGSEA. V was pared by 6 bases and J by 3 bases, with 18 bases between. The CDR3 has 15 amino acids. The CDR3 protein is CSVRDSFGGYNEQFF. CDR3 DNA: TGCAGCGTACGCGACTCGTTCGGAGGCTACAATGAGCAGTTCTTC.

CDR3 residues: CSVGGTDNEQFF. In DNA form, the CDR3 reads TGCAGCGTGGGCGGGACAGACAATGAGCAGTTCTTC. The genes are TRBV29-1 and TRBJ2-1, with D tentatively TRBD1 (7 bases). Trimming took 6 bases from V and 5 from J, leaving 11 bases between them. Germline values: CDR1 SQVTM, CDR2 ANQGSEA. The CDR3 contains 12 residues.

This clone turned up a few times. This sequence joins TRBV7-3 and TRBJ2-1, with 12 nucleotides matching TRBD2. V shed 6 bases and J 5 bases; nucleotides not matched to a gene: 2. Germline V lookup: CDR1 SGHTA, CDR2 FQGTGA. CDR3 length: 14 amino acids. In DNA, the CDR3 is TGTGCCAGCAGGCGGACTAGCGGGGACAATGAGCAGTTCTTC. Its translation: CASRRTSGDNEQFF.

The chain uses TRBV7-2 and TRBJ2-7, with D perhaps matching TRBD2 (5 bases). Trimming removed 5 bases at V and 4 bases at J, with 15 bases between. Germline CDR1 reads SGHTA; CDR2 reads FQGNSA. CDR3 length equals 14 residues. CDR3 in DNA: TGTGCCAGCAGCCCGCACGGGGATTTATACGAGCAGTACTTC. Protein product: CASSPHGDLYEQYF.

The chain combines TRBV25-1 with TRBJ1-1; D is undetermined. V lost 4 bases and J lost 0, with 3 bases in between. The CDR3 length is 12 residues. Germline CDR1 reads MGHDK; CDR2 reads SYGVNS. The CDR3 protein is CASSGVNTEAFF. The DNA of the CDR3 is TGTGCCAGCAGTGGGGTGAACACTGAAGCTTTCTTT.

The chain couples TRBV30 to TRBJ1-1, with D perhaps TRBD1 (6 bases). Trimming removed 4 bases at V and 1 base at J, with 10 bases between. Germline values: CDR1 GTSNPN, CDR2 SVGIG (reference sequence). The CDR3 covers 13 residues. The CDR3 DNA is TGTGCCTGGACTAACAGGGAGAACACTGAAGCTTTCTTT. Amino acid sequence: CAWTNRENTEAFF.

The genes are TRBV10-3 and TRBJ1-2; possible D gene TRBD1, 6 bases. This CDR3 has 14 amino acids. With 0 bases removed from V and 3 bases from J, the gap between germline ends came to 8 bases. The germline V gene has CDR1 ENHRY and CDR2 SYGVKD. CDR3 DNA: TGTGCCATCAGTGAGTCGGCAGGGGACTATGGCTACACCTTC. Protein: CAISESAGDYGYTF.

The chain joins TRBV11-2 to TRBJ2-5; D unclear. V was cut by 0 bases and J by 5 bases, with 13 bases left in between. Germline CDR1 is SGHAT and CDR2 is FQNNGV. CDR3 length equals 15 residues. CDR3 nucleotide sequence: TGTGCCAGCAGCTTAGATTGGTCGGGTGAGGAGACCCAGTACTTC. This gives the protein CASSLDWSGEETQYF.

J is TRBJ2-1 and V is TRBV7-2; 11 bases line up with TRBD2. With 5 bases clipped from V and 4 bases from J, the junction kept 4 bases outside the gene matches. This CDR3 comprises 15 residues. Germline V gene data show CDR1 as SGHTA and CDR2 as FQGNSA. The CDR3 sequence: CASSETSGDYNEQFF. The CDR3 DNA reads as TGTGCCAGCAGCGAGACTAGCGGGGATTACAATGAGCAGTTCTTC.

In this sample, this clone turned up a few times. This chain joins TRBV28 and TRBJ1-1, with D hard to call. In germline, CDR1 is MDHEN, CDR2 SYDVKM. The CDR3 totals 14 residues. V lost 1 base and J lost 3, with 9 bases in between. CDR3 DNA sequence: TGTGCCAGCAGTTTATACTCGAGACACACTGAAGCTTTCTTT. Residues: CASSLYSRHTEAFF.

This clone was observed a handful of times. V gene TRBV2 combines with J gene TRBJ2-5, with unresolved D. Trimming removed 5 bases at V and 3 bases at J, with 4 bases between. The CDR3 extends over 11 amino acids. The germline gives CDR1 SNHLY, CDR2 FYNNEI. CDR3 coding DNA: TGTGCCAGCAGTCAAAAAGAGACCCAGTACTTC. Its protein product is CASSQKETQYF.

This chain links TRBV7-2 with TRBJ2-7; D ambiguous. Germline CDR1 SGHTA, CDR2 FQGNSA. V was clipped by 1 base and J by 5 bases, with 12 bases between them. This CDR3 has 14 amino acids. CDR3 nucleotides: TGTGCCAGCAGCTTAGGAGAGGTATTGAACGAGCAGTACTTC. Translated: CASSLGEVLNEQYF.

V is TRBV5-4 and J is TRBJ1-2; D not certain. CDR3 length equals 12 residues. Germline CDR1 is SGHNT and CDR2 is YYREEE (reference sequence). The V gene lost 4 bases and the J gene lost 8 bases, with 12 bases spanning the gap. Written as DNA, the CDR3 is TGTGCCAGCAGCCAGAACCAACAGGGCTACACCTTC. Translation gives CASSQNQQGYTF.

The chain recombines TRBV9 with TRBJ1-1; D remains ambiguous. Germline CDR1 SGDLS, CDR2 YYNGEE. Trimming removed 0 bases from V and 8 bases from J, with 14 bases in between. The CDR3 has 14 residues. In DNA, the CDR3 is TGTGCCAGCAGCGTAGGGTATGGTGGTACGGAAGCTTTCTTT. Translating gives CASSVGYGGTEAFF.

The table lists this clone with a count of one. The chain combines TRBV6-6 with TRBJ2-7; 8 nucleotides line up with TRBD2. Trimming removed 8 bases from V and 0 bases from J; junction bases left unmatched: 6. The length of the CDR3 is 14 residues. The germline V gene has CDR1 MNHNY and CDR2 SVGAGI (reference sequence). CDR3 DNA sequence: TGTGCCAGCGCACGGCGGGAGGACTCCTACGAGCAGTACTTC. Protein sequence: CASARREDSYEQYF.

V gene TRBV4-3 combines with J gene TRBJ2-5, with D maybe TRBD2 (5 bases). Per the germline V gene, CDR1 is LGHNA and CDR2 is YSLEER. This CDR3 is 17 amino acids long. The germline V and J ends were trimmed by 1 base and 4 bases, with 19 bases remaining between them. The CDR3 region is CASSQGLGGSEGETQYF. CDR3 DNA sequence: TGCGCCAGCAGCCAAGGTTTAGGCGGCAGTGAGGGAGAGACCCAGTACTTC.